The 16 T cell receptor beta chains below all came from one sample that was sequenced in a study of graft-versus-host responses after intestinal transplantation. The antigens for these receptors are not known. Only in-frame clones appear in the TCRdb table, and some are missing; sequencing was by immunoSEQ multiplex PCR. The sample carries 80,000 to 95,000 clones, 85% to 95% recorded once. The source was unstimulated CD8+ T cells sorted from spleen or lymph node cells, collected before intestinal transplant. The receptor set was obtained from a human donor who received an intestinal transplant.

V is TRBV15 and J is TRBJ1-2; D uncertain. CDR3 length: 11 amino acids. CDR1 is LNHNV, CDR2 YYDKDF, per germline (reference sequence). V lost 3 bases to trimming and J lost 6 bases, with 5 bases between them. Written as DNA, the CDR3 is TGTGCCACCAGCAGGGAGAATGGCTACACCTTC. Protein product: CATSRENGYTF.

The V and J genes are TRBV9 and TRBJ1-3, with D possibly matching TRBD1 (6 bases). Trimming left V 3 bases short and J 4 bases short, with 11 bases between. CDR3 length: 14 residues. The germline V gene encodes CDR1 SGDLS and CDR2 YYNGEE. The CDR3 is CASSATGTGNTIYF. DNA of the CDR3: TGTGCCAGCAGCGCGACAGGTACAGGAAACACCATATATTTT.

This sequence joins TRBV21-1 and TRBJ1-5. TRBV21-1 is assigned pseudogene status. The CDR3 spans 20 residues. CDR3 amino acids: CASSKAWGTGFRGGGQPQHF. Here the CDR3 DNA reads TGTGCCAGCAGCAAAGCGTGGGGAACAGGGTTTCGTGGGGGGGGTCAGCCCCAGCATTTT.

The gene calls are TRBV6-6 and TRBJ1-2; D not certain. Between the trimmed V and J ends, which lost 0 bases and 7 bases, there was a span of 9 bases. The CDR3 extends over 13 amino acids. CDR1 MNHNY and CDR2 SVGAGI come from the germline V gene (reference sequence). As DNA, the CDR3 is TGTGCCAGCAGTTACTCGTCGGGATCTGGCTACACCTTC. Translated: CASSYSSGSGYTF.

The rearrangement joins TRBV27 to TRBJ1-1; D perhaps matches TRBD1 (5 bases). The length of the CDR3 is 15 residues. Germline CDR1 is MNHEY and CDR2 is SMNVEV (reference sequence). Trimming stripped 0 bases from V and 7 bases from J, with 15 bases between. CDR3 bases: TGTGCCAGCAGTTTATCGGGGGGGTCAGGGAGTGAAGCTTTCTTT. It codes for CASSLSGGSGSEAFF.

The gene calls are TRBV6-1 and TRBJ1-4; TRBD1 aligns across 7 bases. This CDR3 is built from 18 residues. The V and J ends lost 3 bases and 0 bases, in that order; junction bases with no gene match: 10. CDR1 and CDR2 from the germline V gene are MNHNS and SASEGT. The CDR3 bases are TGTGCCAGCAGTGATAATTGGGACAGTATTTCAACTAATGAAAAACTGTTTTTT. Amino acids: CASSDNWDSISTNEKLFF.

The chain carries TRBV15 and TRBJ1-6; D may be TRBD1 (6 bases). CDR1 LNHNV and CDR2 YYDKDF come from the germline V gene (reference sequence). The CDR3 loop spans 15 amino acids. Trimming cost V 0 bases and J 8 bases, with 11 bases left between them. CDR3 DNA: TGTGCCACCAGCAGAGAGAGGCAGGGGTATTCACCCCTCCACTTT. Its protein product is CATSRERQGYSPLHF.

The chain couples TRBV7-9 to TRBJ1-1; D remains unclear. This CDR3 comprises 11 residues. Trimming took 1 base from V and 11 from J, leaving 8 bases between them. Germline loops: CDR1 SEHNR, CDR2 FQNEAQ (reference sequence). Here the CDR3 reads CASSLGGWAFF. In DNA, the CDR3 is TGTGCCAGCAGCTTAGGCGGTTGGGCTTTCTTT.

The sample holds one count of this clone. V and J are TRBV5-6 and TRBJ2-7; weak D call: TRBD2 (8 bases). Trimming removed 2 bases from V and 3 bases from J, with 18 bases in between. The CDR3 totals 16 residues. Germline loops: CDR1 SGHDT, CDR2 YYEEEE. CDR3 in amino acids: CASSFSGTGQFYEQYF. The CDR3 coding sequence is TGTGCCAGCAGCTTTAGCGGGACGGGACAGTTCTACGAGCAGTACTTC. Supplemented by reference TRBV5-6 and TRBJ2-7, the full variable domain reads DAGVTQSPTHLIKTRGQQVTLRCSPKSGHDTVSWYQQALGQGPQFIFQYYEEEERQRGNFPDRFSGHQFPNYSSELNVNALLLGDSALYLCASSFSGTGQFYEQYFGPGTRLTVT.

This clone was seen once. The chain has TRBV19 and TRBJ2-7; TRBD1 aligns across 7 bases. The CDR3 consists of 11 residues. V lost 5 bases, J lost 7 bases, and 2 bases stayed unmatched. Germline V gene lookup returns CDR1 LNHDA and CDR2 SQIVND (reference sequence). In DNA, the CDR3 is TGTGCCAGTAGTCCAGGGGGAGAGCAGTACTTC. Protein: CASSPGGEQYF.

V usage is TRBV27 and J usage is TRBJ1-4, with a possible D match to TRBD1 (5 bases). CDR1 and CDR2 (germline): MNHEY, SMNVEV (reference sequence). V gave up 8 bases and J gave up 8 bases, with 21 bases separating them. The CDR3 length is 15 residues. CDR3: CASGGTSPPGEKLFF. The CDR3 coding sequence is TGTGCCAGCGGGGGGACTTCCCCACCGGGGGAAAAACTGTTTTTT.

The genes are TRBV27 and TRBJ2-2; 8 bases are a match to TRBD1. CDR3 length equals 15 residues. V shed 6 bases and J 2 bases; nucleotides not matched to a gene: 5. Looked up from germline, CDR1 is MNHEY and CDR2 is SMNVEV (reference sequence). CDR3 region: CASSGQGSNTGELFF. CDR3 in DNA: TGTGCCAGCAGCGGACAGGGAAGTAACACCGGGGAGCTGTTTTTT.

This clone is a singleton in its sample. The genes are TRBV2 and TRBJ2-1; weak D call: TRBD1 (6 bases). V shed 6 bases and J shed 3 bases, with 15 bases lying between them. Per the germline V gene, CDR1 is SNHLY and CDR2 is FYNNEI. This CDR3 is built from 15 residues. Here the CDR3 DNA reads TGTGCCAGCAGCCCCGACAGGAGTTACTACAATGAGCAGTTCTTC. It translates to CASSPDRSYYNEQFF.

The CDR3 loop reads CASSPRGGTGTGNTIYF. CDR3 bases: TGTGCCAGTAGTCCACGGGGGGGGACAGGGACTGGAAACACCATATATTTT. The chain is built from TRBV19 and TRBJ1-3; 9 nucleotides match TRBD1. This CDR3 comprises 17 residues. Germline V gene sequence: CDR1 LNHDA, CDR2 SQIVND (reference sequence). V lost 5 bases to trimming and J lost 2 bases; unmatched junction nucleotides: 10.

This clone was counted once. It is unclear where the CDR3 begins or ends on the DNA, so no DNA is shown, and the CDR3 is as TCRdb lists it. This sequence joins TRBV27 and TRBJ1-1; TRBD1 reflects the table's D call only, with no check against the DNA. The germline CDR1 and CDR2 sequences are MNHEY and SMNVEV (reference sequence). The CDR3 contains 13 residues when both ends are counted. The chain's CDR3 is CASSFLAGTEAFF.

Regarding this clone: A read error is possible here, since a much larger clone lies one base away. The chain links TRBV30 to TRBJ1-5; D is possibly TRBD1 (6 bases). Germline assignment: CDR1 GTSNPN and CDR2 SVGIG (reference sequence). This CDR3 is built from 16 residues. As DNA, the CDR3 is TGTGCCTGGAGTGTACAGGGATACTATAGCACTCAGCCCCAGCATTTT. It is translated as CAWSVQGYYSTQPQHF. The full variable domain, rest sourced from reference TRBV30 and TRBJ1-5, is SQTIHQWPATLVQPVGSPLSLECTVEGTSNPNLYWYRQAAGRGLQLLFYSVGIGQISSEVPQNLSASRPQDRQFILSSKKLLLSDSGFYLCAWSVQGYYSTQPQHFGDGTRLSIL.